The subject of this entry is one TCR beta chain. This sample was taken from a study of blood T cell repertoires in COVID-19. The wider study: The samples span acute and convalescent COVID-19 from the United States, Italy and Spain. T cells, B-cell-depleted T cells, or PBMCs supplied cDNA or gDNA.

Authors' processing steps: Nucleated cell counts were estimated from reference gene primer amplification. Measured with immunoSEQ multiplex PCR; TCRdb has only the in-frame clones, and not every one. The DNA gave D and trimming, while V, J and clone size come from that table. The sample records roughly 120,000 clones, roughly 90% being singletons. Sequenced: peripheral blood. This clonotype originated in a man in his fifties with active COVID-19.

The CDR3 here is CASSKGQGNFNTGELFF. DNA of the CDR3: TGCGCCAGCAGCAAGGGACAGGGAAATTTTAACACCGGGGAGCTGTTTTTT. The chain is built from TRBV5-1 and TRBJ2-2; 9 nucleotides agree with TRBD1. The germline gives CDR1 SGHRS, CDR2 YFSETQ. V shed 4 bases, J shed 2 bases, and the junction held 9 bases outside the gene matches. The CDR3 consists of 17 residues.